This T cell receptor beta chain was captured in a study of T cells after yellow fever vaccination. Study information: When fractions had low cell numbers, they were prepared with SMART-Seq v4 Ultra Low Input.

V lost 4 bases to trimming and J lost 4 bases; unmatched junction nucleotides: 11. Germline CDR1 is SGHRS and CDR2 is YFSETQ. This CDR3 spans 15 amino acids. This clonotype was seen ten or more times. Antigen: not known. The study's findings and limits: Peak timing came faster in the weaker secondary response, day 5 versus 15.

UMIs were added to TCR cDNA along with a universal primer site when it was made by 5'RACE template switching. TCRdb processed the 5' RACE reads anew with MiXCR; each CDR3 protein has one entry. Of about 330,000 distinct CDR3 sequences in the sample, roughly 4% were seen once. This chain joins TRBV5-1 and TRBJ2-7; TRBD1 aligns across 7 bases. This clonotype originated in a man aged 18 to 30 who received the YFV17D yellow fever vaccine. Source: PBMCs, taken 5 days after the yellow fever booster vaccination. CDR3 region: CASSPEGQSRYEQYF. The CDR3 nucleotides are TGCGCCAGCAGCCCCGAGGGACAGTCTCGGTACGAGCAGTACTTC.